A single sample is the source of the 2 T cell receptor beta chains below, sequenced in a study of blood T cells in healthy people across ages. For the second PCR, which ran for about 6 to 11 cycles, a sample-barcoded 5' primer and a J-beta primer mix were used. TCRdb re-called the 5' RACE reads with MiXCR, one entry per CDR3 protein. The profile shows 750,000 to 950,000 distinct CDR3 sequences, roughly 26% of them singletons. These data also formed part of another study, on T cells of mothers and their children.

Source material: blood. The receptors here all came from a boy between 10 and 17 years old in good health.

The rearrangement joins TRBV6-2 or TRBV6-3 to TRBJ2-2, with 8 bases lining up with TRBD2. Germline loops: CDR1 MNHEY, CDR2 SVGEGT. Trimming at V came to 0 bases and at J to 2 bases, leaving 5 bases not matched to a gene. This CDR3 comprises 17 residues. CDR3 sequence reads: CASSYSRTSRNTGELFF. The CDR3 bases are TGTGCCAGCAGTTACTCTCGGACTAGCAGAAACACCGGGGAGCTGTTTTTT.

The CDR3 region has the DNA TGTGCCAGCAGTTACGAGAGGGGGGAAAAACTGTTTTTT. Residues: CASSYERGEKLFF. The gene calls are TRBV6-5 and TRBJ1-4; possible D gene TRBD1, 6 bases. The CDR3 totals 13 residues. Germline-derived CDR1 and CDR2 are MNHEY and SVGAGI. V was cut by 2 bases and J by 8 bases, with 9 bases left in between.